This entry describes one T cell receptor (beta chain). Study processing details: Amplification with reference gene primers provided the estimates of nucleated cell counts. The assay was immunoSEQ multiplex PCR, and TCRdb's table has in-frame clones only and misses some. V and J calls and clone size are copied from that table; D and trimming were computed from the DNA. There are tens of thousands of clones in the sample; just over 85% occur only once, and roughly 10% lies in the top ten. This entry belongs to a study of blood T cell repertoires in COVID-19. Study background: The origin of the acute and convalescent COVID-19 samples was the United States, Italy and Spain. The cDNA or gDNA used as material had been derived from T cells, B-cell-depleted T cells, or PBMCs.

V lost 5 bases to trimming and J lost 8 bases; unmatched junction nucleotides: 15. This CDR3 has 16 amino acids. CDR1 SEHNR and CDR2 FQNEAQ come from the germline V gene (reference sequence). This TCR was recovered from a man in his sixties or seventies with active or convalescent COVID-19. Sequencing was performed on peripheral blood. The rearrangement links TRBV7-9 to TRBJ2-1, with 7 bases identical to TRBD2. In nucleotides, the CDR3 is TGTGCCAGCAGCCCAAAACTAGCGCCTAATTTGGATGAGCAGTTCTTC. Translating gives CASSPKLAPNLDEQFF.